The 22 T cell receptor beta chains in this list originate from one sample, sequenced in a study of cytomegalovirus exposure and HLA in healthy donors. Primers for the PCR totalled 60 Vbeta and 13 Jbeta. Using immunoSEQ multiplex PCR, the repertoire was profiled, and TCRdb retains in-frame clones only, with some absent. The sample consists of 90,000 or so clones, 65% of them appearing once. Specimen: PBMCs. The source is a boy aged 5-17 years in good health and CMV-seropositive.

The chain has TRBV21-1 and TRBJ2-1; the DNA was not compared with TRBD2, the D call given in the table. TRBV21-1 is annotated as a pseudogene. The CDR3 has 16 residues. CDR3 DNA: TGTGCCAGCAGCACGGGGGGGGACAGCTCCTACAATGAGCAGTTCTTC. Its protein is CASSTGGDSSYNEQFF.

The CDR3 nucleotides read TGTGCCACCAGCAGGCGGGTCGGGCGGGCGCAAGAGACCCAGTACTTC. The encoded protein is CATSRRVGRAQETQYF. The chain carries TRBV15 and TRBJ2-5; perhaps TRBD2 as D (5 bases). The CDR3 runs 16 residues. CDR1 LNHNV and CDR2 YYDKDF come from the germline V gene (reference sequence). V was pared by 3 bases and J by 2 bases, with 16 bases between.

The chain combines TRBV7-2 with TRBJ1-4; 7 nucleotides match TRBD1. The V and J ends lost 1 base and 7 bases, in that order; junction bases with no gene match: 12. Germline-derived CDR1 and CDR2 are SGHTA and FQGNSA. CDR3 length: 17 residues. In DNA form, the CDR3 reads TGTGCCAGCAGCTTAGTCGGCCAGGGGGTGAGGGGTGAAAAACTGTTTTTT. This encodes CASSLVGQGVRGEKLFF.

The J gene is TRBJ1-5, the V gene TRBV6-5; 8 bases align to TRBD1. Germline V gene data show CDR1 as MNHEY and CDR2 as SVGAGI. The CDR3 contains 14 residues. After removal of 5 bases from V and 3 bases from J, the junction contained 3 bases not matched to a gene. CDR3 in DNA: TGTGCCAGCAGTCGGGACAGGAACAATCAGCCCCAGCATTTT. Translation: CASSRDRNNQPQHF.

This chain joins TRBV7-9 and TRBJ1-4; maybe TRBD1 (5 bases). The germline V and J ends were trimmed by 2 bases and 6 bases, with 16 bases remaining between them. Germline V gene lookup returns CDR1 SEHNR and CDR2 FQNEAQ (reference sequence). The CDR3 spans 16 residues. CDR3 bases: TGTGCCAGCAGCTTATCCTCCGGGCCCAGGGATGAAAAACTGTTTTTT. Protein product: CASSLSSGPRDEKLFF.

This chain connects TRBV2 to TRBJ1-2; D might be TRBD1 (5 bases). This CDR3 has 13 residues. With 6 bases removed from V and 5 bases from J, the gap between germline ends came to 13 bases. Germline lookup yields CDR1 SNHLY and CDR2 FYNNEI. CDR3 nucleotide sequence: TGTGCCAGCAGCCGACAGATCCCTTATGGCTACACCTTC. Its translation is CASSRQIPYGYTF.

V and J are TRBV7-9 and TRBJ1-4; 7 nucleotides agree with TRBD1. CDR1 and CDR2 from the germline V gene are SEHNR and FQNEAQ (reference sequence). Trimming cost V 3 bases and J 0 bases; bases outside gene matches: 4. The CDR3 consists of 16 residues. The CDR3 DNA reads as TGTGCCAGCAGCTTGGGACAGAGCACAACTAATGAAAAACTGTTTTTT. Its translation: CASSLGQSTTNEKLFF.

The gene calls are TRBV9 and TRBJ2-3, with TRBD2 identical over 8 bases. Germline V gene sequence: CDR1 SGDLS, CDR2 YYNGEE. V trimming: 2 bases; J trimming: 4 bases; junction bases outside the gene matches: 6. The CDR3 contains 15 residues. The CDR3 DNA reads TGTGCCAGCAGCGTCCGGGGGGGCGGGGCAGATACGCAGTATTTT. This codes for CASSVRGGGADTQYF.

In this sample, this clone turned up a few times. The rearrangement joins TRBV19 to TRBJ2-3; 8 bases agree with TRBD1. Losses at the gene ends were 4 bases for V and 5 bases for J; bases not matched to a gene: 8. The germline V gene has CDR1 LNHDA and CDR2 SQIVND (reference sequence). The CDR3 covers 15 residues. The CDR3 nucleotides are TGTGCCAGTAGTACGGGCAGGGGGCTTGGAGATACGCAGTATTTT. Its protein is CASSTGRGLGDTQYF.

The rearrangement joins TRBV9 to TRBJ2-3; TRBD1 is a possible D gene (6 bases). Trimming took off 1 base at V and 3 bases at J, with 6 bases between the two ends. Germline V gives CDR1 SGDLS, CDR2 YYNGEE. CDR3 size: 13 residues. The CDR3: CASSVRGTDTQYF. CDR3 nucleotide sequence: TGTGCCAGCAGCGTAAGGGGGACAGATACGCAGTATTTT.

This CDR3 is CASSPLGAGELFF. In DNA, the CDR3 is TGTGCCAGCTCACCACTCGGGGCCGGGGAGCTGTTTTTT. This rearrangement joins TRBV18 to TRBJ2-2; D might be TRBD2 (5 bases). The germline CDR1 and CDR2 sequences are KGHSH and LQKENI. Trimming removed 1 base from V and 6 bases from J, with 6 bases in between. The CDR3 length is 13 residues.

This clone was recorded a few times. The chain couples TRBV7-9 to TRBJ2-1; 11 nucleotides align to TRBD2. Germline CDR1 and CDR2: SEHNR and FQNEAQ (reference sequence). The V and J ends lost 1 base and 3 bases, in that order; junction bases with no gene match: 5. CDR3 length: 17 residues. The CDR3 DNA sequence: TGTGCCAGCAGCTTAGGGACTAGCGGGCCCCTCTACAATGAGCAGTTCTTC. Its translation: CASSLGTSGPLYNEQFF.

The chain employs TRBV2 and TRBJ1-1; D unclear. The CDR3 consists of 12 residues. The germline V gene encodes CDR1 SNHLY and CDR2 FYNNEI. V lost 6 bases to trimming and J lost 2 bases, with 7 bases between them. The CDR3 region has the DNA TGTGCCAGCAGAGGAGGTAACACTGAAGCTTTCTTT. Residues: CASRGGNTEAFF.

CDR3 nucleotide sequence: TGTGCCAGCAGCCCGAGCCCGACTGGAAACTATGGCTACACCTTC. Protein product: CASSPSPTGNYGYTF. The chain carries TRBV7-6 and TRBJ1-2; the D is unclear. The V end lost 5 bases, the J end lost 2 bases, and 15 bases lay between the germline ends. Germline CDR1 and CDR2: SGHVS and FNYEAQ. The CDR3 is 15 residues long.

The chain employs TRBV29-1 and TRBJ1-2; no firm D call. Per germline, CDR1 SQVTM and CDR2 ANQGSEA. The CDR3 covers 12 residues. CDR3 bases: TGCACCATCTCAACAGCCAACTATGGCTACACCTTC. Amino acids: CTISTANYGYTF.

The genes are TRBV5-4 and TRBJ2-3, with TRBD1 identical over 10 bases. Germline trimming cut 4 bases from V and 4 bases from J; bases unmatched to any gene: 6. This CDR3 is built from 15 residues. Per the germline V gene, CDR1 is SGHNT and CDR2 is YYREEE (reference sequence). The CDR3 loop is CASSRQGANADTQYF. The CDR3, as DNA: TGTGCCAGCAGCCGACAGGGGGCAAACGCAGATACGCAGTATTTT.

This clone occurred once. This chain uses TRBV2 with TRBJ2-1; the D gene is possibly TRBD2 (6 bases). Germline CDR1 and CDR2: SNHLY and FYNNEI. Trimming shortened V by 7 bases and J by 3 bases, and 10 bases separated the two germline ends. The CDR3 length is 13 residues. The CDR3 coding sequence is TGTGCCAGCATGATAGCGGTCTACAATGAGCAGTTCTTC. Its protein is CASMIAVYNEQFF.

The V call is TRBV5-1, the J call TRBJ1-1; D is undetermined. CDR1 and CDR2 (germline): SGHRS, YFSETQ. The CDR3 consists of 14 residues. Deletions cut 1 base from V and 0 bases from J, with 7 bases between. CDR3 amino acids: CASSLSPMNTEAFF. The CDR3, as DNA: TGCGCCAGCAGCTTGTCTCCTATGAACACTGAAGCTTTCTTT. Together with reference TRBV5-1 and TRBJ1-1, the CDR3 gives the full variable domain: KAGVTQTPRYLIKTRGQQVTLSCSPISGHRSVSWYQQTPGQGLQFLFEYFSETQRNKGNFPGRFSGRQFSNSRSEMNVSTLELGDSALYLCASSLSPMNTEAFFGQGTRLTVV.

V usage is TRBV6-4 and J usage is TRBJ1-4; 9 bases agree with TRBD1. CDR3 size: 16 residues. Losses at the gene ends were 6 bases for V and 5 bases for J; bases not matched to a gene: 10. The germline gives CDR1 MRHNA, CDR2 SNTAGT. CDR3 coding DNA: TGTGCCAGCAGGAGCCTCTGGACAGGGGAGAATGAAAAACTGTTTTTT. Protein: CASRSLWTGENEKLFF.

V is TRBV2 and J is TRBJ2-3; the match to TRBD2 covers 14 bases. This CDR3 region has 14 residues. CDR1 SNHLY and CDR2 FYNNEI come from the germline V gene. Trimming took 6 bases from V and 5 from J; bases not matched to a gene: 1. DNA for the CDR3: TGTGCCAGCAGCGGGACTAGCGGGAGAGATACGCAGTATTTT. Translation: CASSGTSGRDTQYF.

This clone has more than one count but fewer than ten. The chain links TRBV6-5 to TRBJ2-2; a weak D match, TRBD2 (5 bases). V was pared by 3 bases and J by 6 bases, with 8 bases between. The CDR3 spans 13 residues. Germline V gene sequence: CDR1 MNHEY, CDR2 SVGAGI. The CDR3 sequence: CASSYSGSGELFF. CDR3 sequence (DNA): TGTGCCAGCAGTTATTCGGGGTCCGGGGAGCTGTTTTTT.

The rearrangement uses TRBV13 and TRBJ2-1; 11 bases are a match to TRBD2. The length of the CDR3 is 16 residues. Germline assignment: CDR1 PRHDT and CDR2 FYEKMQ (reference sequence). V was pared by 5 bases and J by 7 bases, with 10 bases of the junction left unmatched. CDR3 protein: CASSTIAGGPWNEQFF. The CDR3 DNA is TGTGCCAGCAGCACAATAGCGGGAGGGCCCTGGAATGAGCAGTTCTTC.